This entry concerns a single T cell receptor beta chain. No antigen is known for it. Libraries were prepared by immunoSEQ multiplex PCR; TCRdb keeps only in-frame clonotypes and omits some of them. Among a few hundred thousand clones listed, roughly 71% were seen once. This record comes from a study of cytotoxic CD8 clonotypes in ibrutinib-treated CLL. In the study overall: The patients comprised 10 to 12 relapsed/refractory and around 16 treatment-naive cases, some 18 IGHV unmutated. Mean productive templates were almost 260,000; mean productive rearrangements were around 93,000. The study, taken as a whole, reports: In sustained-remission versus progressing patients, sampling times differed. On treatment, the uncommon public clonotypes contracted or remained stable.

The sample here was PBMCs, taken after 36 months of ibrutinib treatment. This clonotype was obtained from a human donor with chronic lymphocytic leukemia.

As DNA, the CDR3 is TGTGCCAGTAGTATACAGGGGTATCAGCCCCAGCATTTT. It codes for CASSIQGYQPQHF. This chain uses TRBV19 with TRBJ1-5; perhaps TRBD1 as D (6 bases). V lost 2 bases and J 5 bases, leaving 7 bases between the germline ends. The CDR3 has 13 amino acids. Per germline, CDR1 LNHDA and CDR2 SQIVND (reference sequence). The full variable domain, its missing parts supplied by reference TRBV19 and TRBJ1-5, is DGGITQSPKYLFRKEGQNVTLSCEQNLNHDAMYWYRQDPGQGLRLIYYSQIVNDFQKGDIAEGYSVSREKKESFPLTVTSAQKNPTAFYLCASSIQGYQPQHFGDGTRLSIL.